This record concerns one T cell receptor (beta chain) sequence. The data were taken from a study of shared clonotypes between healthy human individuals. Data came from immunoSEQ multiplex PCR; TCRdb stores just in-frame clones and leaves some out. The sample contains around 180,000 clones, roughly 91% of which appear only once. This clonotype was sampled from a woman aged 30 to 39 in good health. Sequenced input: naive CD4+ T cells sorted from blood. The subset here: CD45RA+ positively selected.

CDR3 nucleotides: TGTGCCAGCACACTAGCGGGAACCATCTACGAGCAGTACTTC. Translated, it gives CASTLAGTIYEQYF. V usage is TRBV6-5 and J usage is TRBJ2-7; 10 bases are a match to TRBD2. The CDR3 length is 14 residues. The V gene's germline CDR1 is MNHEY and CDR2 SVGAGI. Losses at the gene ends were 7 bases for V and 3 bases for J; bases not matched to a gene: 6.